This section outlines one T cell receptor (beta chain) sequence together with its context. Which cohort a participant joined came from the clinical history participants gave. Symptom resolution, clearance, or two negative PCRs marked the recovered donors of Cohort 3. This sample stems from a study of blood T cell repertoires in COVID-19. Study in general: T cells, B-cell-depleted T cells, or PBMCs supplied cDNA or gDNA.

Germline V gene lookup returns CDR1 SGHRS and CDR2 YFSETQ. V lost 2 bases and J 7 bases, leaving 13 bases between the germline ends. The CDR3 consists of 15 residues. Assay: immunoSEQ multiplex PCR; the TCRdb copy retains only in-frame clones and omits some. The sample yields a few hundred thousand clones, 65% to 85% seen once. The receptor was derived from a man between 50 and 59 years old who had recovered from COVID-19. Sequenced material: PBMCs or T cells enriched from blood (not recorded which). The chain carries TRBV5-1 and TRBJ1-6; D is perhaps TRBD1 (5 bases). CDR3 in amino acids: CASSLRDGRNSPLHF. The CDR3 coding sequence is TGCGCCAGCAGCTTAAGGGACGGGAGGAATTCACCCCTCCACTTT. Full variable domain (remainder filled in from reference TRBV5-1 and TRBJ1-6): KAGVTQTPRYLIKTRGQQVTLSCSPISGHRSVSWYQQTPGQGLQFLFEYFSETQRNKGNFPGRFSGRQFSNSRSEMNVSTLELGDSALYLCASSLRDGRNSPLHFGNGTRLTVT.